This T cell receptor (beta chain) appears in the sequencing data of a study of T cells in tuberculosis. Background on the study: Within 7 days of starting treatment, or before, PBMC were stored.

Whole-study results and caveats: The TCR-beta difference was not significant; alpha differences partly reflected length. Samples were chosen by availability of cryopreserved specimens.

Repertoires were generated with immunoSEQ multiplex PCR, while TCRdb's copy carries only in-frame clones and drops some. The repertoire consists of tens of thousands of clones, with nearly 95% occurring once and the leading ten covering more than 1.2%. Worth noting for this clone: Its matching antigen is unknown.

This CDR3 has 17 amino acids. Trimming took off 0 bases at V and 5 bases at J, with 16 bases between the two ends. Germline V lookup: CDR1 LNHDA, CDR2 SQIVND (reference sequence). The time point denotes: new active TB diagnosis, blood taken before or within 7 days of starting treatment. The chain couples TRBV19 to TRBJ1-4; D possibly corresponds to TRBD1 (5 bases). Material: PBMCs, obtained at tuberculosis diagnosis. The source is an adult with tuberculosis. The CDR3 loop reads CASSIDSLAGRNEKLFF. The DNA of the CDR3 is TGTGCCAGTAGTATAGATTCGTTGGCGGGACGGAATGAAAAACTGTTTTTT.